Listed below are T cell receptor beta chains from one sample, sequenced in a study of beta chain features in type 1 diabetes. Profiled with immunoSEQ multiplex PCR; TCRdb holds only in-frame clones, not every one. The sample lists hundreds of thousands of clones, roughly a sixth seen once, with around 0.1% in the top ten. Sequencing was carried out using naive CD4+ T cells from blood. These receptors were collected from a man between 18 and 29 years old in good health. Each CDR3 is given with its conserved first and last residue. Each record gives: CDR3 DNA, CDR3 protein, CDR3 length, clone size, V gene, D gene, J gene. D genes are given only for firm matches. Not every row has a clone size; where given, it reads once, few, many or a size class.

TGTGCCAGCAGCCCATGGGAGGGGGGAGGCTACACCTTC CASSPWEGGGYTF 13 . TRBV2 . TRBJ1-2
TGTGCCAGCAGCTTTGGAGGCAAGGCCGGGGAGCTGTTTTTT CASSFGGKAGELFF 14 many TRBV7-9 . TRBJ2-2
TGTGCCTGGAGTTATCAACCGATGGGCTCCTATAATTCACCCCTCCACTTT CAWSYQPMGSYNSPLHF 17 few TRBV30 . TRBJ1-6
TGTGCCAGCACCTTCCGGGGGCGAAGCACAGATACGCAGTATTTT CASTFRGRSTDTQYF 15 . TRBV6-1 . TRBJ2-3
TGTGCCAGCAGGGGGACAGGGGGGAACACTGAAGCTTTCTTT CASRGTGGNTEAFF 14 few TRBV7-2 TRBD1 TRBJ1-1
TGTGCCAGCAGCTTACCCCCGACAGGTGGGAGAGGCTACACCTTC CASSLPPTGGRGYTF 15 few TRBV7-9 . TRBJ1-2
TGCGCCAGCAGTCAATCGCTAGTCGGGCTAGCGGGAGTAGGGAATGAGCAGTTCTTC CASSQSLVGLAGVGNEQFF 19 few TRBV23-1 TRBD2 TRBJ2-1
TGTGCCAGCAGTCCGGCCCCCCTAGGGACAGGGCGTATGCACGAGCAGTACTTC CASSPAPLGTGRMHEQYF 18 . TRBV7-9 TRBD1 TRBJ2-7
TGTGCCGGAACAGGGGCAGTGAACACTGAAGCTTTCTTT CAGTGAVNTEAFF 13 . TRBV28 TRBD1 TRBJ1-1
TGCGCCAGCAGCGGGGACAGGGAAAGCGGGGAGCTGTTTTTT CASSGDRESGELFF 14 . TRBV4-1 TRBD1 TRBJ2-2
TGTGCCAGCAGCCTCGGCTCCGCCTACGAGCAGTACTTC CASSLGSAYEQYF 13 . TRBV28 . TRBJ2-7
TGTGCCAGTAGTAAGAGAGGACAGGGTAACACCGGGGAGCTGTTTTTT CASSKRGQGNTGELFF 16 few TRBV19 TRBD1 TRBJ2-2
TGCAGTGCCCCGTGGGGACAGGGTTTTCTCTTT CSAPWGQGFLF 11 . TRBV20-1 TRBD1 TRBJ1-1
TGCGCCAGCAGCCTAACAGGGGGCGGCTATGGCTACACCTTC CASSLTGGGYGYTF 14 . TRBV4-3 TRBD1 TRBJ1-2
TGTGCTAGTGGTTTGGCCCCGACAGGGTTGAACACTGAAGCTTTCTTT CASGLAPTGLNTEAFF 16 . TRBV12-5 TRBD1 TRBJ1-1
TGTGCCAGCAGCTTGGACCGGAGCGAAGCTTTCTTT CASSLDRSEAFF 12 . TRBV5-4 . TRBJ1-1
TGTGCCAGCCGGCGGGGAAGAGGCTACACCTTC CASRRGRGYTF 11 few TRBV2 . TRBJ1-2
TGTGCCAGCAGCCTCCCTAGCGGGACCGGTACCGGGGAGCTGTTTTTT CASSLPSGTGTGELFF 16 few TRBV7-3 TRBD2 TRBJ2-2
TGTGCCAGCAGGCCGACAGGGATGAACTATGGCTACACCTTC CASRPTGMNYGYTF 14 . TRBV7-2 TRBD1 TRBJ1-2
TGCGCCAGCAGCCAAGACCCCCTCCCCCGCCGAGACTATGGCTACACCTTC CASSQDPLPRRDYGYTF 17 few TRBV4-1 . TRBJ1-2
TGTGCCTGGTCGAAGGGACAGGGGTCCTACGAGCAGTACTTC CAWSKGQGSYEQYF 14 . TRBV30 TRBD1 TRBJ2-7
TGTGCCGGGGGACAGGGGAAGACTGAAGCTTTCTTT CAGGQGKTEAFF 12 . TRBV30 TRBD1 TRBJ1-1
TGTGCCACCAGCAGAGACAGGGGGGAGACCCAGTACTTC CATSRDRGETQYF 13 . TRBV15 TRBD1 TRBJ2-5
TGTGCCAGCAGCGTAGGAGGACACCCAGATACGCAGTATTTT CASSVGGHPDTQYF 14 few TRBV9 . TRBJ2-3
TGTGCCAGCAGTTCCGGGACAGGGAGCCTCGGCTATGGCTACACCTTC CASSSGTGSLGYGYTF 16 . TRBV7-3 TRBD1 TRBJ1-2
TGTGCCAGCAGACCGACAGGGGACACTGAAGCTTTCTTT CASRPTGDTEAFF 13 . TRBV5-4 TRBD1 TRBJ1-1
TGCGCCAGCAGTCAATCCCCCCGATACAATGAGCAGTTCTTC CASSQSPRYNEQFF 14 . TRBV23-1 . TRBJ2-1
TGTGCCAGCAGCCCCCCGGACCTATTAAACTATGGCTACACCTTC CASSPPDLLNYGYTF 15 once TRBV7-2 . TRBJ1-2
TGCGCCAGCAGCCAAGAGATCGGGAGGGGCGGCTACGAGCAGTACTTC CASSQEIGRGGYEQYF 16 few TRBV4-1 TRBD2 TRBJ2-7
TGCAGCGTTCAAAAGCCCGGGTCCCTAGCTAACTATGGCTACACCTTC CSVQKPGSLANYGYTF 16 . TRBV29-1 . TRBJ1-2
TGTGCCAGCAGCCAAGATGAGGGGACCTACTATGGCTACACCTTC CASSQDEGTYYGYTF 15 . TRBV4-2 . TRBJ1-2
TGTGCCAGCAGCTCCACACTGGGAGGTTCACCCCTCCACTTT CASSSTLGGSPLHF 14 . TRBV7-9 . TRBJ1-6
TGTGCCAGTAGTTTCGGGACAGGGACGGGGAATAGCAATCAGCCCCAGCATTTT CASSFGTGTGNSNQPQHF 18 . TRBV19 TRBD1 TRBJ1-5
TGTGCCTGGGACAGGGGGCGGTTTGAAAAACTGTTTTTT CAWDRGRFEKLFF 13 . TRBV30 TRBD1 TRBJ1-4
TGCGCCAGCAGCTCGAGCCGGCTCAGGGGGGATGAGCAGTACTTC CASSSSRLRGDEQYF 15 . TRBV5-1 . TRBJ2-7
TGTGCCTGGAGTGTACGCGGGAACTCCTACGAGCAGTACTTC CAWSVRGNSYEQYF 14 few TRBV30 . TRBJ2-7
TGTGCCATCAGTGAGTTAGAAAGACAGGGCAGCTCTGGGGCCAACGTCCTGACTTTC CAISELERQGSSGANVLTF 19 . TRBV10-3 TRBD1 TRBJ2-6
TGTGCCATCAGAGAGGACAGGGGCAGGGGCGAGCAGTACTTC CAIREDRGRGEQYF 14 once TRBV10-3 TRBD1 TRBJ2-7
TGTGCCAGCTCACCCGGGACAGGGGGCTCCTACGAGCAGTACTTC CASSPGTGGSYEQYF 15 . TRBV18 TRBD1 TRBJ2-7
TGTGCCAGCAGTTCAGCAGGGCTTGGAAACACCATATATTTT CASSSAGLGNTIYF 14 . TRBV6-6 . TRBJ1-3
TGCGCCAGCAGCTTGGGGTACAGGGAAGAGACCCAGTACTTC CASSLGYREETQYF 14 few TRBV5-1 . TRBJ2-5
TGCAGCACTATGGGCAGGGGGAGGGATCAGCCCCAGCATTTT CSTMGRGRDQPQHF 14 few TRBV29-1 TRBD1 TRBJ1-5
TGCAGCGGCCAGGGGGCCAACACCGGGGAGCTGTTTTTT CSGQGANTGELFF 13 few TRBV29-1 TRBD1 TRBJ2-2
TGCGCCAGCAGCGACACAGGGACCCAAGAGACCCAGTACTTC CASSDTGTQETQYF 14 . TRBV5-1 . TRBJ2-5
TGCGCCAGCAGCTTTAATAGCGTAGAGACCCAGTACTTC CASSFNSVETQYF 13 . TRBV5-1 . TRBJ2-5
TGCAGCGTTCCCCAAGGGCCCCGGGACAGGGCCTACGAGCAGTACTTC CSVPQGPRDRAYEQYF 16 few TRBV29-1 TRBD1 TRBJ2-7
TGTGCCAGCAGCGAAGGGGTTTCCCCCTACGAGCAGTACTTC CASSEGVSPYEQYF 14 . TRBV7-2 . TRBJ2-7
TGTGCCAGCAGCGTAGCTAGCGGGACCGTATACAATGAGCAGTTCTTC CASSVASGTVYNEQFF 16 . TRBV9 TRBD2 TRBJ2-1
TGCGCCAGCAGCCAATTGGGACTAGGAGATGAGACCCAGTACTTC CASSQLGLGDETQYF 15 few TRBV4-1 TRBD2 TRBJ2-5
TGTGCCAGCAGCTTAGATCCCGGCTCTGGGGCCAACGTCCTGACTTTC CASSLDPGSGANVLTF 16 . TRBV11-2 . TRBJ2-6
TGTGCCAGCAGCTTAGCGTCACAGAACTCTGGAAACACCATATATTTT CASSLASQNSGNTIYF 16 few TRBV7-8 . TRBJ1-3
TGCTGCTTTTCTCAAGATACGCAGTATTTT CCFSQDTQYF 10 . TRBV20-1 . TRBJ2-3
TGTGCCAGCAGCTTAGGGCTAAATAATGAGCAGTTCTTC CASSLGLNNEQFF 13 few TRBV11-3 . TRBJ2-1
TGTGCCAGCAGTTCCCCCGGCGGAAAAAACACCGGGGAGCTGTTTTTT CASSSPGGKNTGELFF 16 . TRBV28 . TRBJ2-2